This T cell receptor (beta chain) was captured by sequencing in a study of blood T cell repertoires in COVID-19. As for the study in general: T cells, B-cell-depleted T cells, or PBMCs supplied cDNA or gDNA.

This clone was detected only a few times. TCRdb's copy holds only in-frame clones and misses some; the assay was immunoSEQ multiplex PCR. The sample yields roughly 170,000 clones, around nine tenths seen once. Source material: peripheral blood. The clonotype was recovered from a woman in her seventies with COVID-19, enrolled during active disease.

CDR3 residues: CASSLGPEQFF. For the CDR3, the DNA is TGTGCCAGCAGCTTGGGGCCTGAGCAGTTCTTC. This chain joins TRBV5-4 and TRBJ2-1; D gene uncertain. The germline V gene has CDR1 SGHNT and CDR2 YYREEE (reference sequence). The CDR3 is 11 residues long. V lost 0 bases and J lost 9, with 4 bases in between.